This note documents a single TCR beta chain sequence. The data originate from a study of blood T cell repertoires in COVID-19. Study-wide background: Samples taken during acute and convalescent COVID-19 were collected in the United States, Italy and Spain. Sources were T cells, B-cell-depleted T cells, or PBMCs; the material itself was cDNA or gDNA.

Germline V gene data show CDR1 as LGHNT and CDR2 as FRNRAP. Deletions cut 0 bases from V and 2 bases from J, with 14 bases between. This CDR3 has 16 amino acids. The assay was immunoSEQ multiplex PCR, and TCRdb's table has in-frame clones only and misses some. The sample has 200,000 to 250,000 clones, roughly 86% seen once. Sequenced sample: peripheral blood. The chain employs TRBV12-5 and TRBJ2-7; TRBD1 is a possible D gene (5 bases). This TCR was sampled from a woman aged 25 to 39 who had recovered from COVID-19. In DNA form, the CDR3 reads TGTGCTAGTGGTTTGGTACTTGGTCCAGGGCCCTACGAGCAGTACTTC. Its translation is CASGLVLGPGPYEQYF.